This entry describes one T cell receptor (beta chain). What it binds is not known. The source of the sample is a study of T cell responses to AZD1222 COVID-19 vaccine. This CDR3 has 12 amino acids. The germline V gene encodes CDR1 SQVTM and CDR2 ANQGSEA. With 7 bases removed from V and 11 bases from J, the gap between germline ends came to 20 bases. TCRdb's copy holds only in-frame clones and misses some; the assay was immunoSEQ multiplex PCR. The table has about 150,000 clones, about 86% seen once; the top ten hold over 4.5%. Regarding the study as a whole: It should be noted that donors were predominantly white British and more often female, and clonal diversity was possibly underestimated.

The sequencing here drew on peripheral blood, taken 28 days after the second AZD1222 dose. The sequence was collected from an adult who received the AZD1222 COVID-19 vaccine. The chain links TRBV29-1 to TRBJ1-1; D is unresolved. CDR3 region: CSGHTPPNEAFF. CDR3 in DNA: TGCAGCGGACACACGCCGCCCAATGAGGCTTTCTTT.